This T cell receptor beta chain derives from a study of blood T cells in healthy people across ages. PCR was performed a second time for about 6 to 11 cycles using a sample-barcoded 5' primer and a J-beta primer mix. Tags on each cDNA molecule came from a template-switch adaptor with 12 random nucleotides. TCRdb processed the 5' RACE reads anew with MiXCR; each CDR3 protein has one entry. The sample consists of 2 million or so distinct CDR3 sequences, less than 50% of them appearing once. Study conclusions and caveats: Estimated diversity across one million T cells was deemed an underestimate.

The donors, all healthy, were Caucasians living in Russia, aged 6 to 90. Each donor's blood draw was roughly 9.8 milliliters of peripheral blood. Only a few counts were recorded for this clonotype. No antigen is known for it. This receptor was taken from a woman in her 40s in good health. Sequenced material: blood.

The CDR3 sequence is CSARSDRGLQQYF. CDR3 sequence (DNA): TGCAGTGCTAGAAGTGACAGGGGCCTTCAGCAGTACTTC. The chain has TRBV20-1 and TRBJ2-5, with 8 nucleotides matching TRBD1. This CDR3 region has 13 residues. Germline assignment: CDR1 DFQATT and CDR2 SNEGSKA (reference sequence). Trimming removed 2 bases from V and 11 bases from J; junction bases left unmatched: 10.